The text below deals with one T cell receptor beta chain. The CDR3 is made up of 17 amino acids. Germline CDR1 is SGHKS and CDR2 is YYEKEE (reference sequence). Trimming removed 5 bases from V and 0 bases from J, with 18 bases in between. Original methodology: By means of reference gene primer amplification, nucleated cell counts were estimated. The method was immunoSEQ multiplex PCR; TCRdb's version includes in-frame clones alone and lacks a portion of them. Clone size and V and J calls were adopted from that table, with D and trimming inferred from the DNA. The profile covers under 200,000 clones, with about 85% appearing a single time and roughly 21% taken by the ten largest. The data were taken from a study of blood T cell repertoires in COVID-19. The overall study: Researchers got acute and convalescent COVID-19 samples from the United States, Italy and Spain. PBMCs, B-cell-depleted T cells, or T cells provided the cDNA or gDNA that made up the material.

The chain has TRBV5-5 and TRBJ2-1; D remains unclear. Input material: peripheral blood. The origin of this receptor is a man in his 60s with active or convalescent COVID-19. The CDR3: CASRVRLARSSYNEQFF. The CDR3 region has the DNA TGTGCCAGCAGGGTACGACTGGCCCGTTCCTCCTACAATGAGCAGTTCTTC. Combining the CDR3 with reference TRBV5-5 and TRBJ2-1 gives the whole variable domain DAGVTQSPTHLIKTRGQQVTLRCSPISGHKSVSWYQQVLGQGPQFIFQYYEKEERGRGNFPDRFSARQFPNYSSELNVNALLLGDSALYLCASRVRLARSSYNEQFFGPGTRLTVL.